This TCR beta chain was obtained from a study of T cell changes during pregnancy in multiple sclerosis. Produced via immunoSEQ multiplex PCR; TCRdb's table is partial and in-frame only. Altogether around 100,000 clones are present, almost 95% being singletons, with the ten largest covering approximately 0.88%. Trimming pared 0 bases from V and 5 bases from J, leaving 7 bases between. CDR1 GTSNPN and CDR2 SVGIG come from the germline V gene (reference sequence). This CDR3 has 13 amino acids. The rearrangement joins TRBV30 to TRBJ2-2; no definite D call. This receptor was identified in a female donor with multiple sclerosis, enrolled in a pregnancy study. The sequences come from peripheral blood, collected before pregnancy. CDR3 nucleotide sequence: TGTGCCTGGAGTGTAACTACTACCGGGGAGCTGTTTTTT. Translated: CAWSVTTTGELFF.